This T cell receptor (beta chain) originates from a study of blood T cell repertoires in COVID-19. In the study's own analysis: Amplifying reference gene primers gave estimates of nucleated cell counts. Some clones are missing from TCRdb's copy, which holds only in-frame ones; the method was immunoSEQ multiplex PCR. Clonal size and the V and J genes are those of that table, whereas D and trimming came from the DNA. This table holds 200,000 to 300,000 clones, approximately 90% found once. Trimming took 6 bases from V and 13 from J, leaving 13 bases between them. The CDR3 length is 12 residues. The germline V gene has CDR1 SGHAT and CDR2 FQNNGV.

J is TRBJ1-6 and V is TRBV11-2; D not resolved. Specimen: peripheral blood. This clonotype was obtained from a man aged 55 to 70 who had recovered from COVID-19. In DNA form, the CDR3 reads TGTGCCAGCAGTCCCTCTAGGCCGCCCCTCCACTTT. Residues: CASSPSRPPLHF.